This T cell receptor (beta chain) is from a study of shared clonotypes between healthy human individuals. V lost 7 bases, J lost 0 bases, and 10 bases lay in between. The germline gives CDR1 PRHDT, CDR2 FYEKMQ (reference sequence). This CDR3 spans 14 amino acids. Naivety among CD8 cells was defined by CD45RO negativity and positive CCR7 selection, thereby excluding terminally differentiated effector memory CD45RA+ cells. Several immunoSEQ 96-well plates shared each subset's DNA, each plate a replicate. Here immunoSEQ multiplex PCR was the method, and the copy in TCRdb shows in-frame clones only, minus some. This sample carries 550,000 to 750,000 clones, roughly 96% of them seen once, and the ten largest clones take less than 0.13%.

The sequence was obtained from a young woman in good health. V usage is TRBV13 and J usage is TRBJ1-3; D is undetermined. The sample was naive CD8+ T cells sorted from blood. CDR3 residues: CASMAGLSGNTIYF. The CDR3 DNA follows: TGTGCCAGCATGGCGGGTCTCTCTGGAAACACCATATATTTT.